What follows is one TCR beta chain and its context. Its antigen is not known. This specimen comes from a study of blood T cells in healthy people across ages. Study-wide points: Per million T cells, TCR beta diversity dropped roughly linearly as age increased.

Germline V gives CDR1 SGHRS, CDR2 YFSETQ. This CDR3 spans 16 amino acids. After removal of 0 bases from V and 13 bases from J, the junction contained 16 bases not matched to a gene. Primers used in a second PCR of about 7 to 12 cycles were a sample-barcoded 5' primer and a J-beta primer mix. MiXCR, run by TCRdb on the 5' RACE reads, gives a single entry per CDR3 protein. In the table there are approximately 800,000 distinct CDR3 sequences, under 80% of which are singletons. Material: blood. This chain links TRBV5-1 with TRBJ2-4, with 7 bases identical to TRBD1. The clonotype originates from a young man in good health. The CDR3 spells CASSLVPGQHAEEQYF. The DNA of the CDR3 is TGCGCCAGCAGCTTGGTCCCGGGACAGCATGCGGAAGAGCAGTACTTC.